The rows below give T cell receptor beta chains drawn from one sample of a study of shared clonotypes between healthy human individuals. Sequenced by immunoSEQ multiplex PCR; TCRdb stores in-frame clones only, minus some. Here the sample spans 2,500,000 or so clones, 80% to 95% being singletons. Sequenced material: naive CD4+ T cells from PBMCs. These receptors were obtained from a man between 18 and 29 years old in good health. Some clones in this sample may be carry-over from other donors' samples. Each CDR3 is given with its conserved first and last residue. Each record gives: CDR3 length, J gene, D gene, V gene, CDR3 protein. D genes are given only for firm matches.

cdr3_length: 14
j_call: TRBJ2-7
d_call: TRBD1
v_call: TRBV5-1
cdr3_aa: CASSTGTGGYEQYF

cdr3_length: 15
j_call: TRBJ2-2
d_call: .
v_call: TRBV10-3
cdr3_aa: CAITQPDSNTGELFF

cdr3_length: 14
j_call: TRBJ2-1
d_call: .
v_call: TRBV4-3
cdr3_aa: CASSQEFGGNEQFF

cdr3_length: 17
j_call: TRBJ2-7
d_call: .
v_call: TRBV28
cdr3_aa: CASSLGSNAGFLREQYF

cdr3_length: 14
j_call: TRBJ2-5
d_call: TRBD1
v_call: TRBV5-1
cdr3_aa: CASSLRQGWETQYF

cdr3_length: 13
j_call: TRBJ2-7
d_call: .
v_call: TRBV28
cdr3_aa: CASSGPGPSEQYF

cdr3_length: 14
j_call: TRBJ2-1
d_call: TRBD1
v_call: TRBV30
cdr3_aa: CAWSIGTGAYEQFF

cdr3_length: 14
j_call: TRBJ2-2
d_call: TRBD2
v_call: TRBV13
cdr3_aa: CASSPRLAPGELFF

cdr3_length: 16
j_call: TRBJ1-4
d_call: .
v_call: TRBV7-9
cdr3_aa: CASSLVTGETNEKLFF

cdr3_length: 16
j_call: TRBJ2-2
d_call: TRBD2
v_call: TRBV7-3
cdr3_aa: CASSSQGLAGAGELFF

cdr3_length: 16
j_call: TRBJ1-1
d_call: TRBD1
v_call: TRBV18
cdr3_aa: CASSPRDRGVWTEAFF

cdr3_length: 17
j_call: TRBJ2-3
d_call: .
v_call: TRBV7-3
cdr3_aa: CASSLGWAKGNTDTQYF

cdr3_length: 13
j_call: TRBJ2-5
d_call: TRBD1
v_call: TRBV7-6
cdr3_aa: CASSTGTGVSQYF

cdr3_length: 13
j_call: TRBJ2-1
d_call: TRBD2
v_call: TRBV6-4
cdr3_aa: CASGGLAGGPKFF

cdr3_length: 15
j_call: TRBJ2-1
d_call: TRBD2
v_call: TRBV7-2
cdr3_aa: CASSFSGSGYNEQFF

cdr3_length: 20
j_call: TRBJ2-3
d_call: .
v_call: TRBV23-1
cdr3_aa: CASRPPRGDKGLSSTDTQYF

cdr3_length: 16
j_call: TRBJ1-5
d_call: .
v_call: TRBV6-4
cdr3_aa: CASSERLGETNQPQHF

cdr3_length: 17
j_call: TRBJ1-4
d_call: TRBD1
v_call: TRBV7-9
cdr3_aa: CASSRGQGDPTNEKLFF